This TCR beta chain emerged from a study of shared clonotypes between healthy human individuals. The data were produced by immunoSEQ multiplex PCR, yet TCRdb's version contains in-frame clones alone and is incomplete. The sample consists of about 1,900,000 clones, about 95% of them appearing once. Trimming cost V 8 bases and J 5 bases, with 10 bases left between them. The CDR3 sequence is 12 residues long. Germline CDR1 SNHLY, CDR2 FYNNEI. Naive CD8 cells lacked CD45RO and underwent positive selection for CCR7, leaving out terminally differentiated effector memory CD45RA+ cells. The material sequenced was naive CD8+ T cells sorted from blood. The chain couples TRBV2 to TRBJ2-1; D is possibly TRBD2 (5 bases). The receptor comes from a man between 18 and 29 years old in good health. Here the CDR3 reads CASDRGNNEQFF. The CDR3, as DNA: TGTGCCAGCGACCGGGGAAACAATGAGCAGTTCTTC. Full variable domain (missing parts from reference TRBV2 and TRBJ2-1): EPEVTQTPSHQVTQMGQEVILRCVPISNHLYFYWYRQILGQKVEFLVSFYNNEISEKSEIFDDQFSVERPDGSNFTLKIRSTKLEDSAMYFCASDRGNNEQFFGPGTRLTVL.